The rows below give T cell receptor beta chains drawn from one sample of a study of T cell repertoires in cytomegalovirus infection. TCRdb re-analysed the reads in MiXCR, keeping a single row per CDR3 protein. The repertoire holds 450,000 to 650,000 distinct CDR3 sequences, with approximately 40% as singletons. Their antigens remain unidentified. The source was cultured PBMCs, collected from culture after CMV antigen stimulation. The receptors were sampled from a human donor in good health (CMV status not recorded). Some clones in this sample may be carry-over from other donors' samples. Both conserved end residues are part of each CDR3. D genes are given only for firm matches. Expanded clones get a size class; other rows say once, few or many, or leave the size out.

CDR3,DNA,D,size,J,V
CACAGQGFPETQYF,TGTGCCTGCGCGGGACAGGGGTTTCCCGAGACCCAGTACTTC,TRBD1,few,TRBJ2-5,TRBV6-1
CASSWEAVGTQYF,TGTGCCAGCAGTTGGGAGGCCGTAGGGACCCAGTACTTC,.,.,TRBJ2-5,TRBV6-2/TRBV6-3
CASSAGGGSYEQYF,TGTGCCAGCAGCGCGGGGGGTGGCAGCTACGAGCAGTACTTC,TRBD2,few,TRBJ2-7,TRBV7-6
CASSRGTSGSLEQYF,TGCGCCAGCAGCCGCGGGACTAGCGGGAGTCTCGAGCAGTACTTC,TRBD2,once,TRBJ2-7,TRBV4-1
CSARVMSYEQYF,TGCAGTGCTAGAGTGATGAGCTACGAGCAGTACTTC,.,.,TRBJ2-7,TRBV20-1
CASSQRSPGNIQYF,TGCGCCAGCAGCCAAAGGTCGCCCGGGAACATTCAGTACTTC,.,.,TRBJ2-4,TRBV4-1
CASRPGQGIGELFF,TGTGCCAGCAGACCAGGACAGGGAATCGGGGAGCTGTTTTTT,TRBD1,.,TRBJ2-2,TRBV27
CASSLVVPQETQYF,TGTGCCAGCAGCTTAGTGGTGCCACAAGAGACCCAGTACTTC,.,.,TRBJ2-5,TRBV7-8
CASGCWGAYSPLHF,TGTGCCAGCGGTTGTTGGGGTGCGTATTCACCCCTCCACTTT,.,once,TRBJ1-6,TRBV14
CASSPGTSGRIWSYEQYF,TGTGCCAGCAGCCCCGGGACTAGCGGGAGAATCTGGTCCTACGAGCAGTACTTC,TRBD2,few,TRBJ2-7,TRBV7-8
CATQQGSNQPQHF,TGTGCCACCCAACAGGGCAGCAATCAGCCCCAGCATTTT,.,.,TRBJ1-5,TRBV27
CASSLSLAGARLDF,TGTGCCAGCAGCTTAAGTCTAGCGGGGGCCAGGTTGGACTTC,TRBD2,.,TRBJ2-7,TRBV7-2
CASRTGTEDEKLFF,TGTGCCAGCAGGACCGGGACGGAAGATGAAAAACTGTTTTTT,.,few,TRBJ1-4,TRBV6-1
CASSPPLAGKDTQYF,TGTGCCAGCAGTCCGCCACTAGCGGGGAAAGATACGCAGTATTTT,TRBD2,few,TRBJ2-3,TRBV6-6
CASSIVPGLANGELFF,TGTGCCAGCAGCATTGTCCCGGGACTAGCTAACGGGGAGCTGTTTTTT,TRBD2,few,TRBJ2-2,TRBV7-2
CASKFRGENTEAFF,TGTGCCAGCAAATTCAGGGGGGAGAACACTGAAGCTTTCTTT,TRBD1,many,TRBJ1-1,TRBV6-1
CASSSKEGRGRWNEQFF,TGTGCCAGCAGCTCCAAGGAGGGTCGCGGGAGATGGAATGAGCAGTTCTTC,TRBD2,.,TRBJ2-1,TRBV11-2
CASSLANGLDNEQFF,TGTGCCAGCAGCTTGGCCAACGGGCTCGACAATGAGCAGTTCTTC,.,few,TRBJ2-1,TRBV7-9
CATSLAGVGETQYF,TGTGCCACCAGCTTAGCGGGAGTGGGAGAGACCCAGTACTTC,TRBD2,.,TRBJ2-5,TRBV7-2
CASMRGRLTEAFF,TGTGCCAGCATGAGGGGTAGATTAACTGAAGCTTTCTTT,.,.,TRBJ1-1,TRBV6-5
CASAQMLSYEQYF,TGTGCCAGCGCCCAGATGTTATCCTACGAGCAGTACTTC,.,few,TRBJ2-7,TRBV6-2/TRBV6-3
CASSQSGGWRDGVFSSYEQFF,TGCGCCAGCAGTCAATCCGGCGGATGGCGGGATGGGGTGTTTAGTTCCTATGAGCAGTTCTTC,.,.,TRBJ2-1,TRBV23-1
CASSWGGGGRDQPQHF,TGTGCCAGCAGTTGGGGGGGAGGGGGTAGGGATCAGCCCCAGCATTTT,.,few,TRBJ1-5,TRBV12-3/TRBV12-4
CASGQVSKTKNIQYF,TGTGCCAGCGGACAGGTGTCTAAGACCAAAAACATTCAGTACTTC,TRBD1,.,TRBJ2-4,TRBV6-8
CASSGGLPNYGYTF,TGTGCCAGCAGTGGGGGACTCCCTAACTATGGCTACACCTTC,.,.,TRBJ1-2,TRBV28
CASRGDLEDEAFF,TGTGCCAGCCGAGGGGACCTCGAGGATGAAGCTTTCTTT,.,.,TRBJ1-1,TRBV27
CASTFRYLDYEQYF,TGTGCCAGCACCTTCCGCTACTTGGACTACGAGCAGTACTTC,.,.,TRBJ2-7,TRBV2
CASSLAGQMIYGYTF,TGCGCCAGCAGCTTGGCGGGACAGATGATCTATGGCTACACCTTC,TRBD1,.,TRBJ1-2,TRBV5-1
CASSQRLFMQGEQYF,TGTGCCAGCAGTCAGCGACTCTTCATGCAAGGGGAGCAGTACTTC,.,.,TRBJ2-7,TRBV28
CASSQGVGAGASGTAAFF,TGTGCCAGCAGCCAAGGGGTTGGCGCAGGGGCCTCGGGCACTGCAGCTTTCTTT,.,.,TRBJ1-1,TRBV11-3
CSAKEGSPTGELFF,TGCAGTGCTAAGGAGGGTTCTCCCACCGGGGAGCTGTTTTTT,.,.,TRBJ2-2,TRBV20-1
CSARGGGRGMGTYQETQYF,TGCAGTGCTAGAGGGGGCGGGAGGGGGATGGGGACGTACCAAGAGACCCAGTACTTC,TRBD2,once,TRBJ2-5,TRBV20-1
CASSEAAPPGNTIYF,TGTGCCAGCAGTGAAGCTGCCCCCCCAGGAAACACCATATATTTT,.,.,TRBJ1-3,TRBV6-1
CASSANGGIEETQYF,TGTGCCAGCAGCGCCAACGGGGGGATTGAAGAGACCCAGTACTTC,TRBD2,few,TRBJ2-5,TRBV6-6
CASGSLVGLTGELFF,TGTGCTAGTGGATCCCTGGTGGGGCTTACCGGGGAGCTGTTTTTT,.,many,TRBJ2-2,TRBV12-5
CAISRTSGENEQFF,TGTGCCATCAGTAGGACTAGCGGGGAAAATGAGCAGTTCTTC,TRBD2,few,TRBJ2-1,TRBV10-3
CASSIASGIGGTQYF,TGTGCCAGTAGTATTGCCAGCGGGATTGGCGGGACCCAGTACTTC,TRBD2,.,TRBJ2-5,TRBV19
CASSPPPGLRLEQYF,TGTGCCAGCTCACCTCCCCCGGGACTACGTCTCGAGCAGTACTTC,TRBD2,.,TRBJ2-7,TRBV18
CASSWAGTQYF,TGTGCCAGCAGTTGGGCTGGTACGCAGTATTTT,.,few,TRBJ2-3,TRBV6-5
CASKRAYQETQYF,TGTGCCAGCAAGCGGGCATACCAAGAGACCCAGTACTTC,.,few,TRBJ2-5,TRBV27
CASSLAGEVEQYF,TGTGCCAGCAGCTTAGCAGGGGAGGTCGAGCAGTACTTC,.,few,TRBJ2-7,TRBV7-4
CASREAVGVEQFF,TGTGCCAGCAGGGAGGCCGTGGGTGTTGAGCAGTTCTTC,.,few,TRBJ2-1,TRBV5-6
CASSLPGLAAPEQFF,TGTGCCAGCAGTCTTCCGGGACTAGCGGCCCCTGAGCAGTTCTTC,TRBD2,.,TRBJ2-1,TRBV7-6
CASSEDRRGEQYF,TGTGCCAGCAGTGAAGACAGGCGCGGGGAGCAGTACTTC,.,.,TRBJ2-7,TRBV6-1
CSALRTQPHQPQHF,TGCAGCGCCCTACGGACCCAACCCCATCAGCCCCAGCATTTT,.,.,TRBJ1-5,TRBV29-1
CASARGAEANYGYTF,TGTGCCAGCGCCCGAGGGGCAGAAGCTAACTATGGCTACACCTTC,.,.,TRBJ1-2,TRBV18
CASILIGGVSNYGYTF,TGTGCCAGCATCTTGATCGGGGGCGTCTCTAACTATGGCTACACCTTC,.,.,TRBJ1-2,TRBV7-9
CASSLEGGTQYF,TGTGCCAGCAGCTTAGAGGGAGGGACCCAGTACTTC,.,many,TRBJ2-5,TRBV7-2